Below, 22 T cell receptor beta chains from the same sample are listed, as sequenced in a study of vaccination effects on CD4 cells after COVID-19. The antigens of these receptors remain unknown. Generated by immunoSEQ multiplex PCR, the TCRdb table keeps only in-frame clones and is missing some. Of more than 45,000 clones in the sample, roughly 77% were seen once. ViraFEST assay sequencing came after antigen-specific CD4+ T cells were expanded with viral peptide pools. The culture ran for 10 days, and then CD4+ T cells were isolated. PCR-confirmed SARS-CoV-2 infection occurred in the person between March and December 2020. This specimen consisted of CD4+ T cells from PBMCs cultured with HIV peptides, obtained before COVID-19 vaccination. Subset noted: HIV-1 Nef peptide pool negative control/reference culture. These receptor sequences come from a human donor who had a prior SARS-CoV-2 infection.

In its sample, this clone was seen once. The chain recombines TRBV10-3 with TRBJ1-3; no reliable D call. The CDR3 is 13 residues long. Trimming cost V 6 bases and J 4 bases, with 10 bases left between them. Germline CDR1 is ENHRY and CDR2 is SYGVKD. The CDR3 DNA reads TGTGCCATCAGCCAGACGACAGGAAACACCATATATTTT. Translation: CAISQTTGNTIYF.

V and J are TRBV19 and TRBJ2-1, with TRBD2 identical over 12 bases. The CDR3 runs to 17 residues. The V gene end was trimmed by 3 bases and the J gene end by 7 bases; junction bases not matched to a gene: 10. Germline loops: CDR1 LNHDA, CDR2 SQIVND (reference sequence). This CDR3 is CASSIGLAGGLRNEQFF. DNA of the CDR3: TGTGCCAGTAGTATCGGCCTAGCGGGAGGGCTCAGGAATGAGCAGTTCTTC.

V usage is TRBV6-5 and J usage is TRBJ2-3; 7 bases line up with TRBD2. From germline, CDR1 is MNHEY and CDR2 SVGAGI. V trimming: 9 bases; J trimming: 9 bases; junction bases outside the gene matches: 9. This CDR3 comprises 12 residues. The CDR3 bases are TGTGCCAGTGGGAGGGACCGGTGGACGCAGTATTTT. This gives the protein CASGRDRWTQYF.

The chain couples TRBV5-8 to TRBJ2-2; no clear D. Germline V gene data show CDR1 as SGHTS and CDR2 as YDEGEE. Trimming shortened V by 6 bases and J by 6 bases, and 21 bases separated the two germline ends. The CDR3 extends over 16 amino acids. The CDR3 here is CASTTTGRRPPGELFF. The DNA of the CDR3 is TGTGCCAGCACCACGACGGGCCGGCGACCTCCCGGGGAGCTGTTTTTT.

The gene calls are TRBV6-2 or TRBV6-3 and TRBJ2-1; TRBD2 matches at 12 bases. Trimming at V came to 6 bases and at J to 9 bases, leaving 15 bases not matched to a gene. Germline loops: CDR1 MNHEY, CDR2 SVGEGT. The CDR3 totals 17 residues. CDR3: CASSSPWTSGMRGEQFF. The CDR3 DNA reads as TGTGCCAGCAGCAGTCCTTGGACTAGCGGGATGCGTGGTGAGCAGTTCTTC.

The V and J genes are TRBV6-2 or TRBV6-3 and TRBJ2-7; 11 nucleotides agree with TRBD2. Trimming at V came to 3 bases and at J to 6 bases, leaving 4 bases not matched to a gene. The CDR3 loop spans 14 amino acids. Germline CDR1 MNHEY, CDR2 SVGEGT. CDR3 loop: CASSYRLAGGEQYF. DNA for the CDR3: TGTGCCAGCAGTTATAGGCTAGCGGGAGGCGAGCAGTACTTC.

The CDR3 is CASSPLRGQSFYGYTF. CDR3 nucleotide sequence: TGTGCCAGTAGTCCATTGAGGGGACAAAGCTTCTATGGCTACACCTTC. The chain links TRBV19 to TRBJ1-2, with D possibly being TRBD1 (6 bases). Germline CDR1 is LNHDA and CDR2 is SQIVND (reference sequence). The CDR3 has 16 amino acids. V gave up 5 bases and J gave up 4 bases, with 20 bases separating them.

The CDR3 sequence: CASSLGQDYYGYTF. CDR3 nucleotide sequence: TGTGCCAGCAGCCTTGGACAGGACTACTATGGCTACACCTTC. The chain has TRBV5-8 and TRBJ1-2; 7 bases map to TRBD1. The CDR3 covers 14 residues. V was pared by 4 bases and J by 3 bases, with 6 bases of the junction left unmatched. The germline gives CDR1 SGHTS, CDR2 YDEGEE.

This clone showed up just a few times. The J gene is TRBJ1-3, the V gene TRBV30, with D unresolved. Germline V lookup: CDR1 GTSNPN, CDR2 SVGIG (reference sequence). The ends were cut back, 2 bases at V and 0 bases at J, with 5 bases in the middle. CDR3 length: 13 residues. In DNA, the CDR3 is TGTGCCTGGAGTTCTTACTCTGGAAACACCATATATTTT. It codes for CAWSSYSGNTIYF. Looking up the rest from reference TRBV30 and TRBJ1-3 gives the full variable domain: SQTIHQWPATLVQPVGSPLSLECTVEGTSNPNLYWYRQAAGRGLQLLFYSVGIGQISSEVPQNLSASRPQDRQFILSSKKLLLSDSGFYLCAWSSYSGNTIYFGEGSWLTVV.

The CDR3 sequence is CASAPQGGAVAGYGYTF. For the CDR3, the DNA is TGTGCCAGCGCCCCCCAGGGGGGAGCTGTCGCTGGCTATGGCTACACCTTC. V usage is TRBV5-4 and J usage is TRBJ1-2; 7 positions agree with TRBD1. V trimming: 7 bases; J trimming: 4 bases; junction bases outside the gene matches: 19. This CDR3 comprises 17 residues. Looked up from germline, CDR1 is SGHNT and CDR2 is YYREEE (reference sequence). Variable domain in full (rest from reference TRBV5-4 and TRBJ1-2): ETGVTQSPTHLIKTRGQQVTLRCSSQSGHNTVSWYQQALGQGPQFIFQYYREEENGRGNFPPRFSGLQFPNYSSELNVNALELDDSALYLCASAPQGGAVAGYGYTFGSGTRLTVV.

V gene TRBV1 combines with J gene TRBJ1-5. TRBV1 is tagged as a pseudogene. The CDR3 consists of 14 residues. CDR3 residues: CTSQPRGPGQPQHF. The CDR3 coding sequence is TGCACCAGCCAGCCGCGGGGGCCAGGTCAGCCCCAGCATTTT.

CDR3 in amino acids: CASSFRTGPGNTIYF. The CDR3 DNA reads as TGTGCCAGCAGCTTCCGGACAGGTCCTGGAAACACCATATATTTT. The J gene is TRBJ1-3, the V gene TRBV7-9; 7 nucleotides agree with TRBD1. The germline V gene encodes CDR1 SEHNR and CDR2 FQNEAQ (reference sequence). This CDR3 region has 15 residues. After removal of 3 bases from V and 2 bases from J, the junction contained 4 bases not matched to a gene.

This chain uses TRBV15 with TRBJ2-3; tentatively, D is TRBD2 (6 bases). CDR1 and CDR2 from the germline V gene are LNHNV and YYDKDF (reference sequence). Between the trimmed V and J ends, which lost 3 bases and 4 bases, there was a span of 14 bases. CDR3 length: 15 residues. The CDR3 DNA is TGTGCCACCAGCAGCCCCGGGACTCCCGCAGATACGCAGTATTTT. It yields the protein CATSSPGTPADTQYF.

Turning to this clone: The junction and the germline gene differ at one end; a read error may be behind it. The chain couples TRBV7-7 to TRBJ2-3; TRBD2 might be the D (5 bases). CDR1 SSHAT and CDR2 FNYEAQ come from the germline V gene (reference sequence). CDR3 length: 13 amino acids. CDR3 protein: CASSRRRGDTQYF. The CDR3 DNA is TGTGCTAGCAGCCGACGACGGGGAGATACGCAGTATTTT.

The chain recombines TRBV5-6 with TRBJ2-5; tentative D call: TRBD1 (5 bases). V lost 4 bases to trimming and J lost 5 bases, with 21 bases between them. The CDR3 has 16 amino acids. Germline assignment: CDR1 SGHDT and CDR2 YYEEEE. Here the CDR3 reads CASSGSETSWGETQYF. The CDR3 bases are TGTGCCAGCAGCGGTTCGGAGACATCCTGGGGCGAGACCCAGTACTTC.

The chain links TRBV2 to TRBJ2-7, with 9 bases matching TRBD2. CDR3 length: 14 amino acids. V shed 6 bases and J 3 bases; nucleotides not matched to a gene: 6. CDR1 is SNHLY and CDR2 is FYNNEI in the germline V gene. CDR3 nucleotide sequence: TGTGCCAGCAGCCTTAGCGGGGGCATCTACGAGCAGTACTTC. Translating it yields CASSLSGGIYEQYF.

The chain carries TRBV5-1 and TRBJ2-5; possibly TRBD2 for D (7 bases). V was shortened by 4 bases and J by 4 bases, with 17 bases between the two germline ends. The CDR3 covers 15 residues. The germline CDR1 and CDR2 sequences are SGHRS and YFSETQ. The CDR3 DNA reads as TGCGCCAGCAGCCCCGATCGGGGGGCCGGAGAGACCCAGTACTTC. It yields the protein CASSPDRGAGETQYF.

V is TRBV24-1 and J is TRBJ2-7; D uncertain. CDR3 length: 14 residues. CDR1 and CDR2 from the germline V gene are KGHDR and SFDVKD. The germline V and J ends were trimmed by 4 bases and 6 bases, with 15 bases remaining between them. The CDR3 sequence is CATSDPLTGVEQYF. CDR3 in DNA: TGTGCCACCAGTGACCCGCTGACCGGAGTCGAGCAGTACTTC.

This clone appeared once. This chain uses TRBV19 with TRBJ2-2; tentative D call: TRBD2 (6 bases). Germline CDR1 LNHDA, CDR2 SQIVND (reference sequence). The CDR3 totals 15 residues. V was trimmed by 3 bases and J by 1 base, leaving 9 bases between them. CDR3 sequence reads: CASSMAGLNTGELFF. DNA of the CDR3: TGTGCCAGTAGTATGGCGGGATTGAACACCGGGGAGCTGTTTTTT.

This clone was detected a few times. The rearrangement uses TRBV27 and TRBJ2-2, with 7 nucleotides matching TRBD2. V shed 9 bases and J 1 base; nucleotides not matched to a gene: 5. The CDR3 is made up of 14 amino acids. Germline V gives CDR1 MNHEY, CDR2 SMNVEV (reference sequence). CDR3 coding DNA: TGTGCCAGTAAGCGGGGTAGGAACACCGGGGAGCTGTTTTTT. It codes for CASKRGRNTGELFF.

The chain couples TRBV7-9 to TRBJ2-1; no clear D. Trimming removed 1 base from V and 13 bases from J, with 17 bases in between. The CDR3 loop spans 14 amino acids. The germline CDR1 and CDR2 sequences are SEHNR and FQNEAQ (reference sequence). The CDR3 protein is CASSLVLDTEPQFF. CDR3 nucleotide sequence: TGTGCCAGCAGCTTAGTGCTAGATACGGAGCCCCAGTTCTTC.

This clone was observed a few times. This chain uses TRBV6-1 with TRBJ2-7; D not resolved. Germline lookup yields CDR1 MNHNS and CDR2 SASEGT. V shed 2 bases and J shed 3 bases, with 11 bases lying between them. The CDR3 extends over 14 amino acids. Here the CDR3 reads CASSEWSGRYEQYF. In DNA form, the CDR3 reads TGTGCCAGCAGTGAATGGTCAGGCCGCTACGAGCAGTACTTC.